This TCR beta chain was found in a study of technical replicates of blood from a handful of donors. Measured with immunoSEQ multiplex PCR; TCRdb has only the in-frame clones, and not every one. The sample holds about 80,000 clones, around 94% seen once. Per the germline V gene, CDR1 is WSHSY and CDR2 is SAAADI. V shed 3 bases, J shed 6 bases, and the junction held 6 bases outside the gene matches. This CDR3 contains 16 residues. This chain uses TRBV10-2 with TRBJ1-5; 12 bases align to TRBD1. The sample was T cells isolated from PBMCs. This receptor was taken from a human donor in good health. The CDR3 bases are TGCGCCAGCAGTGATCGGGGACAGGGGGCAAGTCAGCCCCAGCATTTT. Translated, it gives CASSDRGQGASQPQHF.